Listed here are 4 T cell receptor beta chains from one sample, sequenced in a study of shared clonotypes between healthy human individuals. Here immunoSEQ multiplex PCR was the method, and the copy in TCRdb shows in-frame clones only, minus some. The repertoire includes roughly 530,000 clones, 90% to 96% of them detected once, and about 0.054% sits in the top ten. The sample was naive CD4+ T cells sorted from blood. Documented subset: CD45RA+ positively selected. These receptors all stem from a woman aged 30 to 39 in good health.

This chain connects TRBV19 to TRBJ1-5; maybe TRBD1 (6 bases). CDR3 length: 16 residues. The V end lost 1 base, the J end lost 3 bases, and 13 bases lay between the germline ends. Looked up from germline, CDR1 is LNHDA and CDR2 is SQIVND (reference sequence). The DNA for the CDR3 is TGTGCCAGTAGTATAGTGACGGACAGCATCAATCAGCCCCAGCATTTT. Its translation: CASSIVTDSINQPQHF.

This clone was counted once. The chain joins TRBV11-2 to TRBJ2-1, with 10 bases matching TRBD2. Germline V lookup: CDR1 SGHAT, CDR2 FQNNGV. The CDR3 extends over 16 amino acids. V lost 3 bases to trimming and J lost 8 bases; unmatched junction nucleotides: 10. CDR3 sequence: CASSFPSGGIGYEQFF. CDR3 DNA: TGTGCCAGCAGCTTCCCTAGCGGGGGAATTGGTTATGAGCAGTTCTTC.

This clone was seen once. The rearrangement uses TRBV28 and TRBJ2-1; 10 bases match TRBD1. Germline CDR1 is MDHEN and CDR2 is SYDVKM. The CDR3 has 16 residues. Losses at the gene ends were 5 bases for V and 3 bases for J; bases not matched to a gene: 7. The CDR3 sequence is CASSPPGQGNYNEQFF. CDR3 coding DNA: TGTGCCAGCAGTCCACCGGGACAGGGGAACTACAATGAGCAGTTCTTC.

The chain employs TRBV2 and TRBJ2-1; no reliable D call. Per germline, CDR1 SNHLY and CDR2 FYNNEI. V dropped 3 bases and J dropped 2 bases, with 11 bases sitting between them. The CDR3 is 15 residues long. The CDR3 reads CASSEVVATYNEQFF. For the CDR3, the DNA is TGTGCCAGCAGTGAGGTGGTGGCAACCTACAATGAGCAGTTCTTC.